Presented here are 23 T cell receptor beta chains from one specimen sequenced in a study of T cell responses to AZD1222 COVID-19 vaccine. Some clones are missing from TCRdb's copy, which holds only in-frame ones; the method was immunoSEQ multiplex PCR. The data contain about 150,000 clones, roughly 87% of them seen just once; the ten biggest clones take up 5.1%. The sequencing used peripheral blood, collected on day 0 of AZD1222 vaccination. Receptor source: an adult in good health.

The chain's CDR3 is CASSRQGLKGPQHF. The DNA for the CDR3 is TGTGCCAGCAGCAGACAGGGTCTCAAGGGGCCCCAGCATTTT. V usage is TRBV11-2 and J usage is TRBJ1-5; 7 positions agree with TRBD1. Germline trimming cut 5 bases from V and 9 bases from J; bases unmatched to any gene: 10. The CDR3 contains 14 residues. CDR1 and CDR2 (germline): SGHAT, FQNNGV. Full variable domain (missing parts from reference TRBV11-2 and TRBJ1-5): EAGVAQSPRYKIIEKRQSVAFWCNPISGHATLYWYQQILGQGPKLLIQFQNNGVVDDSQLPKDRFSAERLKGVDSTLKIQPAKLEDSAVYLCASSRQGLKGPQHFGDGTRLSIL.

The rearrangement joins TRBV7-2 to TRBJ1-1; D is unresolved. Germline V CDR1 and CDR2: SGHTA, FQGNSA. Trimming removed 5 bases at V and 1 base at J, with 17 bases between. The CDR3 is 16 amino acids. CDR3 in DNA: TGTGCCAGCAGCCCAGGTGTTTGGTTTCGGAACACTGAAGCTTTCTTT. It translates to CASSPGVWFRNTEAFF.

The chain has TRBV7-2 and TRBJ1-5, with TRBD1 matching 9 bases. CDR1 is SGHTA and CDR2 is FQGNSA in the germline V gene. The CDR3 length is 14 residues. Trimming cost V 2 bases and J 8 bases; bases outside gene matches: 4. The DNA of the CDR3 is TGTGCCAGCAGCTTAAACAGGGGGCTGGAGCCCCAGCATTTT. Its protein product is CASSLNRGLEPQHF.

The chain has TRBV11-3 and TRBJ2-1; D assignment may be TRBD1 or TRBD2 (6 bases each). The germline CDR1 and CDR2 sequences are SGHNT and YENEEA. The CDR3 has 18 amino acids. V lost 3 bases and J lost 0, with 18 bases in between. The CDR3 coding sequence is TGTGCCAGCAGCTTGCTTAGGGGGGCGGTTAGCTCCTACAATGAGCAGTTCTTC. Its translation is CASSLLRGAVSSYNEQFF.

This sequence joins TRBV5-1 and TRBJ2-7, with D perhaps matching TRBD1 or TRBD2 (5 bases each). Looked up from germline, CDR1 is SGHRS and CDR2 is YFSETQ. The V end lost 1 base, the J end lost 0 bases, and 20 bases lay between the germline ends. CDR3 size: 18 residues. Here the CDR3 reads CASSLTRGTPRFSYEQYF. CDR3 nucleotide sequence: TGCGCCAGCAGCTTGACTAGGGGAACCCCCCGCTTCTCCTACGAGCAGTACTTC. The full variable domain, in which reference TRBV5-1 and TRBJ2-7 provide the parts outside the CDR3, is KAGVTQTPRYLIKTRGQQVTLSCSPISGHRSVSWYQQTPGQGLQFLFEYFSETQRNKGNFPGRFSGRQFSNSRSEMNVSTLELGDSALYLCASSLTRGTPRFSYEQYFGPGTRLTVT.

The genes are TRBV2 and TRBJ2-1; 10 bases are a match to TRBD2. The CDR3 length is 14 residues. The trim removed 7 bases at V and 4 bases at J, leaving 4 bases unmatched. From germline, CDR1 is SNHLY and CDR2 FYNNEI. The CDR3 reads CASTTSGIYNEQFF. CDR3 sequence (DNA): TGTGCCAGCACAACTAGCGGGATTTACAATGAGCAGTTCTTC. Variable domain in full (rest from reference TRBV2 and TRBJ2-1): EPEVTQTPSHQVTQMGQEVILRCVPISNHLYFYWYRQILGQKVEFLVSFYNNEISEKSEIFDDQFSVERPDGSNFTLKIRSTKLEDSAMYFCASTTSGIYNEQFFGPGTRLTVL.

This chain connects TRBV6-4 to TRBJ1-1; 8 nucleotides agree with TRBD1. The CDR3 sequence is 15 residues long. V shed 3 bases and J 5 bases; nucleotides not matched to a gene: 8. Germline V CDR1 and CDR2: MRHNA, SNTAGT. The CDR3 loop reads CASSETGEGGTEAFF. CDR3 coding DNA: TGTGCCAGCAGTGAGACAGGGGAGGGGGGAACTGAAGCTTTCTTT.

The chain couples TRBV12-3 or TRBV12-4 to TRBJ1-5, with D possibly matching TRBD1 (6 bases). The CDR3 contains 13 residues. V gave up 7 bases and J gave up 7 bases, with 14 bases separating them. CDR3 nucleotides: TGTGCCAGCACCTCAGGGGAAGGGCAGCCCCAGCATTTT. It specifies CASTSGEGQPQHF.

The rearrangement joins TRBV7-2 to TRBJ1-2; no clear D gene. V lost 4 bases and J lost 1, with 7 bases in between. The germline V gene has CDR1 SGHTA and CDR2 FQGNSA. The CDR3 runs 13 residues. The CDR3: CASSSQINYGYTF. CDR3 DNA sequence: TGTGCCAGCAGCTCACAGATTAACTATGGCTACACCTTC.

The chain has TRBV6-5 and TRBJ2-5; D uncertain. The germline V and J ends were trimmed by 1 base and 5 bases, with 5 bases remaining between them. Germline V gene lookup returns CDR1 MNHEY and CDR2 SVGAGI. The CDR3 is 12 residues long. The CDR3, as DNA: TGTGCCAGCAGTTACTACGAGGAGACCCAGTACTTC. Its translation is CASSYYEETQYF.

V and J are TRBV12-3 or TRBV12-4 and TRBJ2-1; TRBD2 might be the D (6 bases). The CDR3 is 13 amino acids. V was trimmed by 8 bases and J by 0 bases, leaving 8 bases between them. CDR3 sequence: CASRGSSYNEQFF. Written as DNA, the CDR3 is TGTGCCAGCCGGGGGAGCTCCTACAATGAGCAGTTCTTC.

This clone was found once. The chain couples TRBV19 to TRBJ1-5, with 7 bases identical to TRBD1. After removal of 7 bases from V and 2 bases from J, the junction contained 2 bases not matched to a gene. The CDR3 covers 13 residues. Germline CDR1 LNHDA, CDR2 SQIVND (reference sequence). CDR3 loop: CASTDRGNQPQHF. CDR3 DNA sequence: TGTGCCAGTACCGACAGGGGCAATCAGCCCCAGCATTTT.

This CDR3 reads CASTAGISSGANVLTF. CDR3 in DNA: TGTGCCAGCACCGCCGGAATCAGCTCTGGGGCCAACGTCCTGACTTTC. The chain joins TRBV27 to TRBJ2-6, with no clear D. Germline V gene data show CDR1 as MNHEY and CDR2 as SMNVEV (reference sequence). This CDR3 has 16 residues. The V gene lost 7 bases and the J gene lost 0 bases, with 13 bases spanning the gap.

The V and J genes are TRBV5-5 and TRBJ2-1; D is possibly TRBD2 (5 bases). V was pared by 2 bases and J by 7 bases, with 13 bases between. CDR1 and CDR2 (germline): SGHKS, YYEKEE (reference sequence). This CDR3 has 14 residues. The CDR3 bases are TGTGCCAGCAGCTTTTCGGAGCGGATTAATGAGCAGTTCTTC. This translates into CASSFSERINEQFF.

The chain couples TRBV2 to TRBJ2-1; no reliable D call. The CDR3 is made up of 11 amino acids. The V gene lost 6 bases and the J gene lost 6 bases, with 6 bases spanning the gap. Looked up from germline, CDR1 is SNHLY and CDR2 is FYNNEI. This CDR3 is CASSVINEQFF. The CDR3 nucleotides read TGTGCCAGCAGCGTGATCAATGAGCAGTTCTTC.

The genes are TRBV4-2 and TRBJ1-3; D call uncertain. The CDR3 is 19 residues long. V lost 0 bases and J 0 bases, leaving 18 bases between the germline ends. CDR1 is LGHNA and CDR2 is YNFKEQ in the germline V gene. In DNA, the CDR3 is TGTGCCAGCAGCCAAGATTTCAGAGGACGGTACTTCTCTGGAAACACCATATATTTT. Residues: CASSQDFRGRYFSGNTIYF.

The gene calls are TRBV28 and TRBJ2-3; 9 bases match TRBD2. This CDR3 contains 16 residues. Looked up from germline, CDR1 is MDHEN and CDR2 is SYDVKM. J lost 0 bases, V lost 7 bases, and 8 bases had no gene match. Written as DNA, the CDR3 is TGTGCCAGCACTGATATAGCGGGAGCAAGCACAGATACGCAGTATTTT. Its translation: CASTDIAGASTDTQYF.

This sequence joins TRBV28 and TRBJ2-5; 9 bases are shared with TRBD2. V lost 7 bases to trimming and J lost 5 bases; unmatched junction nucleotides: 14. The CDR3 loop spans 16 amino acids. CDR1 and CDR2 from the germline V gene are MDHEN and SYDVKM. CDR3 amino acids: CASTQGDLAGDETQYF. The CDR3 region has the DNA TGTGCCAGCACCCAAGGCGATTTAGCGGGAGATGAGACCCAGTACTTC.

This chain joins TRBV7-9 and TRBJ1-1; 7 positions agree with TRBD1. The CDR3 sequence is 14 residues long. CDR1 is SEHNR, CDR2 FQNEAQ, per germline (reference sequence). V gave up 5 bases and J gave up 4 bases; unmatched junction bases: 7. CDR3 DNA: TGTGCCAGCAGCAACGACAGGGTGGGCACTGAAGCTTTCTTT. This codes for CASSNDRVGTEAFF.

V usage is TRBV25-1 and J usage is TRBJ2-7, with D unresolved. V dropped 7 bases and J dropped 4 bases, with 17 bases sitting between them. The germline CDR1 and CDR2 sequences are MGHDK and SYGVNS. The CDR3 runs 14 residues. The CDR3: CASTLGGDSYEQYF. The CDR3 DNA follows: TGTGCCAGCACCCTGGGTGGGGATTCATACGAGCAGTACTTC.

The genes are TRBV19 and TRBJ2-7; 10 nucleotides align to TRBD1. With 7 bases clipped from V and 5 bases from J, the junction kept 8 bases outside the gene matches. The CDR3 contains 14 residues. Per germline, CDR1 LNHDA and CDR2 SQIVND (reference sequence). The CDR3 here is CASKGTGVRNEQYF. The CDR3 region has the DNA TGTGCCAGTAAAGGGACAGGGGTGAGGAACGAGCAGTACTTC. Variable domain in full (rest from reference TRBV19 and TRBJ2-7): DGGITQSPKYLFRKEGQNVTLSCEQNLNHDAMYWYRQDPGQGLRLIYYSQIVNDFQKGDIAEGYSVSREKKESFPLTVTSAQKNPTAFYLCASKGTGVRNEQYFGPGTRLTVT.

This clone occurred a few times. CDR3: CASGRGVMNTEAFF. The CDR3 DNA reads as TGTGCTAGTGGACGGGGGGTTATGAACACTGAAGCTTTCTTT. This rearrangement joins TRBV12-5 to TRBJ1-1, with a possible D match to TRBD1 (5 bases). Germline loops: CDR1 LGHNT, CDR2 FRNRAP. V lost 6 bases and J lost 0, with 11 bases in between. The length of the CDR3 is 14 residues.

The chain couples TRBV12-3 or TRBV12-4 to TRBJ2-7; D is unresolved. The V end lost 5 bases, the J end lost 7 bases, and 9 bases lay between the germline ends. There are 11 residues in the CDR3. CDR3 sequence: CASSRSGEQYF. CDR3 nucleotide sequence: TGTGCCAGCAGTCGTTCTGGGGAGCAGTACTTC.